This T cell receptor beta chain was documented in a study of regulatory T cells in long-lasting Graves disease. Building the TCR beta libraries relied on iRepertoire HTBI primers, and CDR3 regions underwent Arm-PCR. TCRdb re-called the multiplex PCR reads through MiXCR, storing one row per CDR3 protein. The table has a few hundred thousand distinct CDR3 sequences, roughly 15% seen once. This clonotype was recorded many times. The CDR3 contains 12 residues. Germline lookup yields CDR1 ENHRY and CDR2 SYGVKD. Between the trimmed V and J ends, which lost 4 bases and 4 bases, there was a span of 8 bases. Regarding time point: newly diagnosed GD, antithyroid drugs for less than 3 months. The TCR library used RNA extracted from PBMCs. Another study also made use of these data, one on T cells in Graves' hyperthyroidism and ophthalmopathy. As that study records: Most clonotypes expanded in the thyroid (above 0.001) were also present in blood.

The source is a woman between 18 and 30 years old with Graves disease. The specimen comprised peripheral blood mononuclear cells (PBMCs), sampled at new diagnosis, from a patient treated with antithyroid drugs. J is TRBJ2-7 and V is TRBV10-3; D not certain. CDR3 in DNA: TGTGCCATCAGTGGGCAGACTTACGAGCAGTACTTC. Encoded protein: CAISGQTYEQYF.